The 5 T cell receptor beta chains given below trace back to one sample, sequenced in a study of blood T cell repertoires in COVID-19. Repertoires were generated with immunoSEQ multiplex PCR, while TCRdb's copy carries only in-frame clones and drops some. This sample yields 200,000 or so clones, of which about 80% are seen a single time; 1.3% belongs to the top ten. The sample taken for sequencing was PBMCs or T cells enriched from blood (not recorded which). These receptors were obtained from a woman aged 35 to 49 with acute COVID-19.

This clone was detected only a few times. The genes are TRBV19 and TRBJ1-2, with no clear D. The germline V gene has CDR1 LNHDA and CDR2 SQIVND (reference sequence). There are 13 residues in the CDR3. Trimming pared 6 bases from V and 8 bases from J, leaving 16 bases between. The CDR3 DNA reads as TGTGCCAGTAGAATGGACTCCCGTACGGGCTACACCTTC. Protein product: CASRMDSRTGYTF.

The J gene is TRBJ1-2, the V gene TRBV6-2 or TRBV6-3, with D tentatively TRBD1 (6 bases). The CDR3 loop spans 12 amino acids. Germline V gives CDR1 MNHEY, CDR2 SVGEGT. V was cut by 4 bases and J by 5 bases, with 8 bases left in between. For the CDR3, the DNA is TGTGCCAGCAGTTTTGGACAGTATGGCTACACCTTC. Amino acids: CASSFGQYGYTF.

This sequence joins TRBV24-1 and TRBJ2-1; 8 nucleotides align to TRBD2. CDR1 is KGHDR and CDR2 is SFDVKD in the germline V gene. There are 16 residues in the CDR3. V lost 0 bases to trimming and J lost 10 bases; unmatched junction nucleotides: 10. The CDR3 sequence: CATSDLQFGGAGEQFF. The CDR3 nucleotides read TGTGCCACCAGTGATTTGCAATTCGGGGGGGCCGGGGAGCAGTTCTTC.

This rearrangement joins TRBV27 to TRBJ2-5, with TRBD2 identical over 9 bases. CDR3 length: 16 residues. With V trimmed by 4 bases and J by 5 bases, 11 bases remained unmatched. The germline CDR1 and CDR2 sequences are MNHEY and SMNVEV (reference sequence). CDR3 amino acids: CASSSAGGLQQETQYF. As DNA, the CDR3 is TGTGCCAGCAGTTCCGCGGGAGGGCTGCAGCAGGAGACCCAGTACTTC.

The sample holds one count of this clone. The chain links TRBV28 to TRBJ2-2; 9 bases line up with TRBD2. The junction had 6 bases not matched to a gene; V was cut back by 4 bases and J by 6 bases. The CDR3 loop spans 15 amino acids. The germline V gene has CDR1 MDHEN and CDR2 SYDVKM. The CDR3: CASSWRGRAAGELFF. The CDR3 nucleotides read TGTGCCAGCAGTTGGCGCGGGAGGGCCGCCGGGGAGCTGTTTTTT.